The 17 T cell receptor beta chains below were found in one sample sequenced in a study of blood T cell repertoires in COVID-19. This table comes from immunoSEQ multiplex PCR, and its TCRdb copy is limited to in-frame clones, with some not included. The sample yields about 260,000 clones, 88% seen once. Sequencing was performed on peripheral blood. These receptors all come from a human donor in a cohort sampled during active COVID-19.

The chain carries TRBV30 and TRBJ1-3; D call uncertain. V shed 2 bases and J shed 3 bases, with 5 bases lying between them. Germline CDR1 GTSNPN, CDR2 SVGIG (reference sequence). The CDR3 runs to 12 residues. The CDR3 protein is CAWSSGGNTIYF. The CDR3 DNA is TGTGCCTGGAGTTCAGGTGGAAACACCATATATTTT.

The V gene is TRBV6-5, the J gene TRBJ2-7; D may be TRBD1 (6 bases). Germline V lookup: CDR1 MNHEY, CDR2 SVGAGI. V lost 11 bases and J 4 bases, leaving 18 bases between the germline ends. This CDR3 region has 13 residues. Written as DNA, the CDR3 is TGTGCCGGTGGGGGCCCCGGTGGGTACGAGCAGTACTTC. Amino acid sequence: CAGGGPGGYEQYF.

V gene TRBV7-9 combines with J gene TRBJ1-4; 8 positions agree with TRBD1. The trim removed 1 base at V and 7 bases at J, leaving 5 bases unmatched. The V gene's germline CDR1 is SEHNR and CDR2 FQNEAQ (reference sequence). CDR3 length equals 15 residues. CDR3 in amino acids: CASSLGAGGREKLFF. DNA of the CDR3: TGTGCCAGCAGCTTAGGCGCAGGGGGCCGTGAAAAACTGTTTTTT.

The chain carries TRBV7-2 and TRBJ1-2; a possible D gene is TRBD1 (5 bases). Trimming left V 5 bases short and J 0 bases short, with 13 bases between. From germline, CDR1 is SGHTA and CDR2 FQGNSA. This CDR3 comprises 15 residues. The CDR3 here is CASSPSGGTNYGYTF. DNA for the CDR3: TGTGCCAGCAGCCCCTCGGGGGGTACTAACTATGGCTACACCTTC. The full variable domain, rest sourced from reference TRBV7-2 and TRBJ1-2, is GAGVSQSPSNKVTEKGKDVELRCDPISGHTALYWYRQSLGQGLEFLIYFQGNSAPDKSGLPSDRFSAERTGGSVSTLTIQRTQQEDSAVYLCASSPSGGTNYGYTFGSGTRLTVV.

The chain uses TRBV10-3 and TRBJ1-5; possibly TRBD1 for D (6 bases). The CDR3 is made up of 16 amino acids. The germline gives CDR1 ENHRY, CDR2 SYGVKD. Trimming pared 0 bases from V and 5 bases from J, leaving 14 bases between. In DNA, the CDR3 is TGTGCCATCAGTGAGTCGAGAGCGGGGGGGCATCAGCCCCAGCATTTT. Its protein product is CAISESRAGGHQPQHF.

The chain carries TRBV9 and TRBJ2-7, with 13 bases matching TRBD2. The germline gives CDR1 SGDLS, CDR2 YYNGEE. Trimming removed 4 bases from V and 0 bases from J; junction bases left unmatched: 4. CDR3 length equals 16 residues. Here the CDR3 DNA reads TGTGCCAGCAGCCCGAGGACTAGCGGGGGCTCCTACGAGCAGTACTTC. It translates to CASSPRTSGGSYEQYF.

The genes are TRBV7-2 and TRBJ2-7; 10 nucleotides line up with TRBD2. The CDR3 extends over 16 amino acids. V trimming: 5 bases; J trimming: 3 bases; junction bases outside the gene matches: 10. Per germline, CDR1 SGHTA and CDR2 FQGNSA. The CDR3 DNA reads as TGTGCCAGCAGCACCTCCCCTAGCGGGAGTGTCTACGAGCAGTACTTC. It specifies CASSTSPSGSVYEQYF.

This chain connects TRBV7-2 to TRBJ2-7; 12 positions agree with TRBD2. From germline, CDR1 is SGHTA and CDR2 FQGNSA. The CDR3 is 15 amino acids. V was clipped by 3 bases and J by 2 bases; unmatched bases: 2. The CDR3 DNA sequence: TGTGCCAGCAGCTTTACTAGCGGGAGGACCTACGAGCAGTACTTC. It translates to CASSFTSGRTYEQYF. Full variable domain (missing parts from reference TRBV7-2 and TRBJ2-7): GAGVSQSPSNKVTEKGKDVELRCDPISGHTALYWYRQSLGQGLEFLIYFQGNSAPDKSGLPSDRFSAERTGGSVSTLTIQRTQQEDSAVYLCASSFTSGRTYEQYFGPGTRLTVT.

This clone was detected once. The rearrangement links TRBV10-3 to TRBJ1-1; D may be TRBD1 (5 bases). In germline, CDR1 is ENHRY, CDR2 SYGVKD. This CDR3 is built from 14 residues. V was cut by 9 bases and J by 2 bases, with 16 bases left in between. CDR3 protein: CAISAQGVNTEAFF. In DNA form, the CDR3 reads TGTGCCATTTCAGCTCAAGGGGTTAACACTGAAGCTTTCTTT.

The rearrangement links TRBV5-1 to TRBJ2-3; D may be TRBD1 (6 bases). Germline loops: CDR1 SGHRS, CDR2 YFSETQ. V was shortened by 6 bases and J by 2 bases, with 13 bases between the two germline ends. The CDR3 is 14 residues long. CDR3 sequence (DNA): TGCGCCAGCAACCAACAGGGAGCCACAGATACGCAGTATTTT. It codes for CASNQQGATDTQYF.

This chain links TRBV21-1 with TRBJ1-3. TRBV21-1 is labeled a pseudogene. The CDR3 spans 16 residues. This CDR3 reads CASSKGGGPSGNTIYF. Here the CDR3 DNA reads TGTGCCAGCAGCAAAGGGGGGGGGCCCTCTGGAAACACCATATATTTT.

The chain combines TRBV6-2 or TRBV6-3 with TRBJ2-7; D is perhaps TRBD2 (7 bases). Per germline, CDR1 MNHEY and CDR2 SVGEGT. The CDR3 length is 16 residues. The germline V and J ends were trimmed by 7 bases and 0 bases, with 19 bases remaining between them. CDR3 region: CASTPRGAPRSYEQYF. CDR3 sequence (DNA): TGTGCCAGCACCCCACGGGGGGCGCCCCGCTCCTACGAGCAGTACTTC.

The chain employs TRBV19 and TRBJ2-7; 7 positions match TRBD2. The CDR3 consists of 15 residues. Germline V gene sequence: CDR1 LNHDA, CDR2 SQIVND (reference sequence). Trimming removed 3 bases from V and 2 bases from J; junction bases left unmatched: 7. The CDR3 DNA follows: TGTGCCAGTAGTATCGGGAGGACTATTCCCTACGAGCAGTACTTC. Translation: CASSIGRTIPYEQYF.

The chain couples TRBV3-1 (or the pseudogene TRBV3-2) to TRBJ1-2; 8 bases line up with TRBD1. V was clipped by 4 bases and J by 4 bases; unmatched bases: 5. The CDR3 sequence is 14 residues long. In germline, CDR1 is LGHDT, CDR2 YNNKEL (reference sequence). The CDR3 spells CASSLPGQVYGYTF. The CDR3 DNA is TGTGCCAGCAGCCTCCCGGGACAGGTCTATGGCTACACCTTC.

The V and J genes are TRBV6-2 or TRBV6-3 and TRBJ2-2; 15 bases agree with TRBD2. Germline-derived CDR1 and CDR2 are MNHEY and SVGEGT. The CDR3 is 18 amino acids. The trim removed 5 bases at V and 1 base at J, leaving 5 bases unmatched. The CDR3 here is CASSDPGLAGGNTGELFF. CDR3 bases: TGTGCCAGCAGTGACCCGGGACTAGCGGGAGGGAACACCGGGGAGCTGTTTTTT.

This chain joins TRBV5-6 and TRBJ2-2; D is perhaps TRBD1 (5 bases). The V end lost 6 bases, the J end lost 5 bases, and 17 bases lay between the germline ends. From germline, CDR1 is SGHDT and CDR2 YYEEEE. The CDR3 loop spans 15 amino acids. The CDR3 reads CASTIRQGGTGELFF. The CDR3 DNA sequence: TGTGCCAGCACCATAAGGCAGGGTGGGACCGGGGAGCTGTTTTTT.

V and J are TRBV11-2 and TRBJ1-3, with 10 bases identical to TRBD1. J lost 6 bases, V lost 5 bases, and 7 bases had no gene match. There are 15 residues in the CDR3. Germline lookup yields CDR1 SGHAT and CDR2 FQNNGV. The DNA for the CDR3 is TGTGCCAGCAGCCCGAGGGGGACAGGGGAAAACACCATATATTTT. Its translation is CASSPRGTGENTIYF.